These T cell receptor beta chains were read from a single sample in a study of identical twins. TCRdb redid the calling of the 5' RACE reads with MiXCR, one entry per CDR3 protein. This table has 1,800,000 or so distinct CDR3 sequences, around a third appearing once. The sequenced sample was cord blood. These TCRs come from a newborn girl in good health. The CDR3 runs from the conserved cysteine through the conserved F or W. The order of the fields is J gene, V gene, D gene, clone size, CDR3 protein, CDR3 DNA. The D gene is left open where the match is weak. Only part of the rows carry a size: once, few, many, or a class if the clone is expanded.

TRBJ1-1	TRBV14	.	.	CASSQWSYYMNTEAFF	TGTGCCAGCAGCCAATGGAGCTATTATATGAACACTGAAGCTTTCTTT
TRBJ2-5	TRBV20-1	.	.	CSASLTSRETQYF	TGCAGTGCTAGTTTAACTAGCCGGGAGACCCAGTACTTC
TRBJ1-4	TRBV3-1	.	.	CASSRRTEKLFF	TGTGCCAGCAGCCGCCGGACTGAAAAACTGTTTTTT
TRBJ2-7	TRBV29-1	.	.	CSVEGRYEQYF	TGCAGCGTTGAGGGACGATACGAGCAGTACTTC
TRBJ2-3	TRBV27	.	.	CASMAGTRVRTDMQYF	TGTGCCAGCATGGCGGGAACCCGCGTTCGTACAGATATGCAGTATTTT
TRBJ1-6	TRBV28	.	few	CASSLFRSYNSPLHF	TGTGCCAGCAGTTTATTCAGGTCCTATAATTCACCCCTCCACTTT
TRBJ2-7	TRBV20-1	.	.	CSARDGGTSEQYF	TGCAGTGCTAGAGATGGCGGGACTTCCGAGCAGTACTTC
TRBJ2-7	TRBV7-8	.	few	CASSLDPPPGPYEQYF	TGTGCCAGCAGCTTAGATCCCCCGCCGGGGCCGTACGAGCAGTACTTC
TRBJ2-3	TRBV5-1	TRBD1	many	CASSYRGDTDTQYF	TGCGCCAGCAGCTACAGGGGGGACACAGATACGCAGTATTTT
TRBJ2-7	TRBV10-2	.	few	CASSEYWGDEQYF	TGCGCCAGCAGTGAGTATTGGGGAGACGAGCAGTACTTC
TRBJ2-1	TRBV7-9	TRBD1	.	CASSLNPILRGPSYNEQFF	TGTGCCAGCAGCTTAAACCCTATCCTTAGGGGGCCGTCCTACAATGAGCAGTTCTTC
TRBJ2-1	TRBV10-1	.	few	CASSERGRLYNEQFF	TGCGCCAGCAGTGAGAGGGGACGACTTTACAATGAGCAGTTCTTC
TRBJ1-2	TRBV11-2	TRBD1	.	CASSLEGQDLAGYAF	TGTGCCAGCAGCTTAGAGGGACAGGATCTAGCTGGCTACGCCTTC
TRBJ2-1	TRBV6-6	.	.	CASSYDPRGQFF	TGTGCCAGCAGTTACGATCCACGAGGGCAGTTCTTC
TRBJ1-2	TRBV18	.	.	CTSSPHAGNRVTDGYTF	TGTACCAGCTCACCACACGCGGGAAACAGGGTGACGGATGGCTACACCTTC
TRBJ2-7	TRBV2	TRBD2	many	CASSEGLAGAYEQYF	TGTGCCAGCAGTGAGGGACTAGCGGGGGCCTACGAGCAGTACTTC
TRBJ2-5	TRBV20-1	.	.	CSARGGKSNRQTQYF	TGCAGTGCTAGGGGTGGCAAGAGTAATCGTCAGACCCAGTACTTC
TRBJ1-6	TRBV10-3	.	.	CAISEYRENSPLHF	TGTGCCATCAGTGAGTACAGGGAAAATTCACCCCTCCACTTT
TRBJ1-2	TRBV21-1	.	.	CASSSKEAAFIYGYTF	TGTGCCAGCAGCTCTAAAGAGGCGGCTTTTATCTATGGCTACACCTTC
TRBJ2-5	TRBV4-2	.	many	CASSQDQGRETQYF	TGTGCCAGCAGCCAAGATCAGGGGAGAGAGACCCAGTACTTC
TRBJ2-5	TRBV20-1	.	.	CSARASLGTFTNEQYF	TGCAGTGCTAGAGCATCGTTAGGGACATTCACCAATGAGCAGTACTTC
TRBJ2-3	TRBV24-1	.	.	CATSDNRQGGSTGTQYF	TGTGCCACCAGTGATAACCGACAGGGAGGCAGCACAGGTACGCAGTATTTT
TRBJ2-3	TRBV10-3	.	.	CATSQTDTRYF	TGTGCCACAAGCCAGACAGATACGCGGTATTTT
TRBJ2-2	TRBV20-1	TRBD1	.	CSARRTGYTGELFF	TGCAGTGCTAGAAGGACAGGGTACACCGGGGAGCTGTTTTTT
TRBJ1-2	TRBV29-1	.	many	CSVEEGGGFGGYTF	TGCAGCGTTGAAGAAGGGGGAGGATTTGGGGGCTACACCTTC
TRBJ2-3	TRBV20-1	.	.	CSARDKDRALAGTSTDTQYF	TGCAGTGCTAGAGATAAGGACAGGGCCTTAGCGGGGACTAGCACAGATACGCAGTATTTT
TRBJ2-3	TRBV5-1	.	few	CASSGRGFTTDTQYF	TGCGCCAGCAGCGGACGGGGCTTTACAACAGATACGCAGTATTTT
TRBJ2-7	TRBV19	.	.	CASSIVPVRFTYEQYF	TGTGCCAGTAGTATAGTCCCGGTGAGATTTACCTACGAGCAGTACTTC
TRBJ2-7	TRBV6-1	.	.	CASSARGRGPSSYNEQYF	TGTGCCAGCAGTGCCCGGGGAAGGGGACCGAGCTCCTACAATGAGCAGTACTTC
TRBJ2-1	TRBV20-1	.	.	CSARSGGFYNEQFF	TGCAGTGCGCGAAGCGGAGGGTTCTACAATGAGCAGTTCTTC
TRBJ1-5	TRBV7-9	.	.	CASSLEWGPNQPQHF	TGTGCCAGCAGCTTAGAATGGGGCCCCAATCAGCCCCAGCATTTT
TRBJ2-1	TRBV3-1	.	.	CASGSGRDSEQFF	TGTGCCTCCGGTTCGGGGCGAGACAGTGAGCAGTTCTTC
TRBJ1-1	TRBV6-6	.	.	CASTSVAMGAEAFF	TGTGCCAGCACCTCTGTGGCTATGGGGGCTGAAGCTTTCTTT
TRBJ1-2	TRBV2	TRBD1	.	CATKTGTGDRGGYTF	TGTGCCACCAAAACCGGGACAGGGGACAGGGGGGGCTACACCTTC
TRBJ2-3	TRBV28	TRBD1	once	CASRGTGVSTDTQYF	TGTGCCAGCAGGGGGACAGGGGTTAGCACAGATACGCAGTATTTT
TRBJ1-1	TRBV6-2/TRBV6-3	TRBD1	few	CASSWEDRREAFF	TGTGCCAGCAGTTGGGAGGACAGGCGGGAAGCTTTCTTT
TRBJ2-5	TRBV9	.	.	CASSVGLGFGGETQYF	TGTGCCAGCAGCGTAGGGCTCGGTTTCGGGGGAGAGACCCAGTACTTC
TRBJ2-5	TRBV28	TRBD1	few	CAGSRDRSRNKQYF	TGTGCCGGCAGTCGGGACAGGAGCAGGAATAAGCAGTACTTC
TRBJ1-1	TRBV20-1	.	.	CSAPGGGRLNTEAFF	TGCAGTGCCCCAGGTGGGGGACGTTTGAACACTGAAGCTTTCTTT
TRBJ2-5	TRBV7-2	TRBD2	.	CASSLIPPASGIQETQYF	TGTGCCAGCAGTCTAATTCCACCGGCTAGCGGGATACAAGAGACCCAGTACTTC
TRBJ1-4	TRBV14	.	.	CASSQRAGGLFF	TGTGCCAGCAGCCAACGTGCGGGGGGACTGTTTTTT
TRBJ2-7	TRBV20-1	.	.	CSARGKYEQYF	TGCAGTGCTCGGGGGAAGTACGAGCAGTACTTC
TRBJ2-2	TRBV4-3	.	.	CASGLSTTNTGELFF	TGCGCCAGCGGTCTTAGCACGACAAACACCGGGGAGCTGTTTTTT
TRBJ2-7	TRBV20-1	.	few	CSARDPNKQGPSYEQYF	TGCAGTGCTAGAGATCCTAATAAACAGGGACCCTCCTACGAGCAGTACTTC
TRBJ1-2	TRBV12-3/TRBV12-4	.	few	CASSLGGGSGGGYTF	TGTGCCAGCAGTCTAGGGGGAGGGAGCGGGGGAGGCTACACCTTC
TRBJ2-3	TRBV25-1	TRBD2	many	CASSPRTSGRSADTQYF	TGTGCCAGCAGTCCCCGGACTAGCGGGAGAAGCGCAGATACGCAGTATTTT
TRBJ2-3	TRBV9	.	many	CASSGFTDTQYF	TGTGCCAGCAGCGGGTTCACAGATACGCAGTATTTT
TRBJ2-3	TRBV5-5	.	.	CASSWPRRDTQYF	TGTGCCAGCAGCTGGCCCCGGCGGGATACGCAGTATTTT
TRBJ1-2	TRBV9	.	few	CASSVDIGQLGYTF	TGTGCCAGCAGCGTAGATATCGGACAGCTGGGCTACACCTTC